This TCR beta chain was recorded in a study of blood T cell repertoires in COVID-19. Everyone who took part was 18 to 89 years old, and they came from about two dozen US areas. The V and J ends lost 1 base and 0 bases respectively, with 13 bases between them. Germline CDR1 MGHRA, CDR2 YSYEKL. The CDR3 consists of 18 residues. How the authors handled the data: Scientists estimated how many nucleated cells there were by amplifying reference gene primers. Some clones are missing from TCRdb's copy, which holds only in-frame ones; the method was immunoSEQ multiplex PCR. V and J calls and clone size follow that table, whereas D and trimming were derived from the DNA. The table has a few hundred thousand clones, 82% seen once.

This receptor was identified in a woman aged 55 to 70 who had recovered from COVID-19. The specimen sequenced was PBMCs or T cells enriched from blood (not recorded which). The rearrangement links TRBV4-1 to TRBJ2-6; D possibly corresponds to TRBD2 (5 bases). In nucleotides, the CDR3 is TGCGCCAGCAGCCAAGTATCCCGGACTGCCTCTGGGGCCAACGTCCTGACTTTC. Translated, it gives CASSQVSRTASGANVLTF.